These 25 T cell receptor beta chains were all obtained from the same sample, sequenced in a study of identifying expanded T cells in peripheral blood (dated by TCRdb to the late 2010s). The library was generated by the immunoSEQ multiplex PCR assay. TCRdb re-hosts the immuneACCESS table, in-frame sequences only. Its copies lack some clones; in the studies checked, an unresolved V gene accounts for under half of them, and the cause for the rest is not known. The sample profile shows around 56,000 clones; over 75% of them were found once. The ten largest clones add up to 17% of the sample. The sequenced sample consisted of blood. The receptor source for this set is a person aged 18-69 years in good health.

The genes are TRBV5-4 and TRBJ2-3; 10 positions match TRBD1. V was clipped by 4 bases and J by 6 bases; unmatched bases: 8. In germline, CDR1 is SGHNT, CDR2 YYREEE (reference sequence). The CDR3 is 15 residues long. The CDR3 bases are TGTGCCAGCAGCACCGGGACAGGGGCGCCTGATACGCAGTATTTT. It specifies CASSTGTGAPDTQYF.

This chain links TRBV21-1 with TRBJ2-6. TRBV21-1 is designated a pseudogene. There are 20 residues in the CDR3. The CDR3 protein is CASSKDQNNLLSSGANVLTF. The DNA of the CDR3 is TGTGCCAGCAGCAAAGACCAGAACAACCTTCTGAGCTCTGGGGCCAACGTCCTGACTTTC.

The chain carries TRBV10-3 and TRBJ1-3; perhaps TRBD1 as D (5 bases). The V and J ends lost 11 bases and 4 bases respectively, with 9 bases between them. Germline V gives CDR1 ENHRY, CDR2 SYGVKD. The CDR3 covers 11 residues. The chain's CDR3 is CAGQQGNTIYF. As DNA, the CDR3 is TGTGCCGGACAACAGGGAAACACCATATATTTT.

The genes are TRBV15 and TRBJ1-6; 9 bases fit TRBD1. The CDR3 totals 16 residues. Trimming cost V 0 bases and J 10 bases; bases outside gene matches: 7. Per germline, CDR1 LNHNV and CDR2 YYDKDF (reference sequence). CDR3 in amino acids: CATSRDPGTGTSPLHF. DNA of the CDR3: TGTGCCACCAGCAGAGACCCCGGGACAGGGACCTCACCCCTCCACTTT. Full variable domain (outside the CDR3, taken from reference TRBV15 and TRBJ1-6): DAMVIQNPRYQVTQFGKPVTLSCSQTLNHNVMYWYQQKSSQAPKLLFHYYDKDFNNEADTPDNFQSRRPNTSFCFLDIRSPGLGDTAMYLCATSRDPGTGTSPLHFGNGTRLTVT.

This chain uses TRBV5-1 with TRBJ2-2; TRBD2 matches 9 bases. Germline trimming cut 5 bases from V and 2 bases from J; bases unmatched to any gene: 7. The CDR3 consists of 16 residues. Germline assignment: CDR1 SGHRS and CDR2 YFSETQ. The CDR3 protein is CASSILAGRNTGELFF. The CDR3 bases are TGCGCCAGCAGTATTCTAGCGGGAAGAAACACCGGGGAGCTGTTTTTT.

The rearrangement links TRBV19 to TRBJ2-3; D could derive from TRBD1 or TRBD2 (5 bases each). CDR3 length: 14 amino acids. V was cut by 7 bases and J by 4 bases, with 15 bases left in between. Germline CDR1 is LNHDA and CDR2 is SQIVND (reference sequence). In nucleotides, the CDR3 is TGTGCCAGTAAAGAGGGGCAGGATTCAGATACGCAGTATTTT. This sequence encodes CASKEGQDSDTQYF. The complete variable domain, with remaining parts taken from reference TRBV19 and TRBJ2-3, reads DGGITQSPKYLFRKEGQNVTLSCEQNLNHDAMYWYRQDPGQGLRLIYYSQIVNDFQKGDIAEGYSVSREKKESFPLTVTSAQKNPTAFYLCASKEGQDSDTQYFGPGTRLTVL.

J is TRBJ2-3 and V is TRBV5-4, with D tentatively TRBD2 (6 bases). From germline, CDR1 is SGHNT and CDR2 YYREEE (reference sequence). The CDR3 spans 14 residues. Trimming cost V 0 bases and J 6 bases, with 11 bases left between them. The CDR3 loop is CASSLEGGDDTQYF. DNA of the CDR3: TGTGCCAGCAGCTTGGAAGGCGGGGACGATACGCAGTATTTT.

The rearrangement links TRBV30 to TRBJ2-3, with TRBD2 matching over 8 bases. CDR1 is GTSNPN and CDR2 is SVGIG in the germline V gene (reference sequence). The ends lost 2 bases at V and 10 bases at J; junction bases unmatched: 5. The CDR3 consists of 12 residues. For the CDR3, the DNA is TGTGCCTGGAGTCCCGGACTAGCCGCGCAGTATTTT. Its translation is CAWSPGLAAQYF.

The chain carries TRBV7-8 and TRBJ2-2, with TRBD2 as a possible D gene (5 bases). The CDR3 spans 14 residues. Germline V gene data show CDR1 as SGHVS and CDR2 as FQNEAQ. Trimming stripped 3 bases from V and 6 bases from J, with 11 bases between. The CDR3 reads CASSLDRDSGELFF. The DNA for the CDR3 is TGTGCCAGCAGCTTGGACCGGGATTCCGGGGAGCTGTTTTTT.

The chain joins TRBV19 to TRBJ1-2; 8 bases fit TRBD1. Germline V gene lookup returns CDR1 LNHDA and CDR2 SQIVND (reference sequence). Trimming removed 6 bases from V and 7 bases from J; junction bases left unmatched: 16. This CDR3 region has 16 residues. CDR3 bases: TGTGCCAGTAGGTCAACCGGGACAGGAGGAATATTTGGCTACACCTTC. This sequence encodes CASRSTGTGGIFGYTF.

The chain recombines TRBV30 with TRBJ2-5; D is possibly TRBD2 (6 bases). This CDR3 is 14 amino acids long. The germline CDR1 and CDR2 sequences are GTSNPN and SVGIG (reference sequence). V dropped 1 base and J dropped 7 bases, with 16 bases sitting between them. The CDR3 DNA reads as TGTGCCTGGAGTGCCGACAGTTCCGGGAGGACCCAGTACTTC. Translated: CAWSADSSGRTQYF.

The rearrangement uses TRBV18 and TRBJ1-1; 7 bases match TRBD1. CDR3 length: 15 amino acids. The germline CDR1 and CDR2 sequences are KGHSH and LQKENI. Trimming cost V 6 bases and J 8 bases; bases outside gene matches: 15. The CDR3 nucleotides are TGTGCCAGCTCCCCATGGGAACAGGGGCCTACCGAAGCTTTCTTT. It codes for CASSPWEQGPTEAFF.

CDR3 bases: TGTGCCAGCAGTTACTACCGGGGGGTGGAAGAGACCCAGTACTTC. Residues: CASSYYRGVEETQYF. The V and J genes are TRBV6-5 and TRBJ2-5; the match to TRBD2 covers 7 bases. V lost 1 base to trimming and J lost 3 bases; unmatched junction nucleotides: 5. The CDR3 has 15 amino acids. Germline loops: CDR1 MNHEY, CDR2 SVGAGI.

This chain connects TRBV6-6 to TRBJ2-3; 9 bases agree with TRBD1. This CDR3 is 15 amino acids long. V trimming: 7 bases; J trimming: 2 bases; junction bases outside the gene matches: 7. The germline V gene has CDR1 MNHNY and CDR2 SVGAGI (reference sequence). DNA for the CDR3: TGTGCCAGCAACCTACAGGGGGCCTACACAGATACGCAGTATTTT. Its protein product is CASNLQGAYTDTQYF.

The genes are TRBV11-1 and TRBJ1-3, with 7 bases matching TRBD1. Germline lookup yields CDR1 SGHAT and CDR2 FQDESV (reference sequence). There are 14 residues in the CDR3. The junction had 1 base not matched to a gene; V was cut back by 5 bases and J by 0 bases. As DNA, the CDR3 is TGTGCCAGCAGCGGGACAGCCTCTGGAAACACCATATATTTT. Translated, it gives CASSGTASGNTIYF.

Here the CDR3 reads CASSIQGAEAFF. DNA for the CDR3: TGTGCCAGCAGCATCCAGGGGGCGGAAGCTTTCTTT. The genes are TRBV25-1 and TRBJ1-1; 8 positions match TRBD1. The V gene's germline CDR1 is MGHDK and CDR2 SYGVNS. CDR3 length: 12 residues. Germline trimming cut 6 bases from V and 8 bases from J; bases unmatched to any gene: 5.

The V and J genes are TRBV29-1 and TRBJ1-4; maybe TRBD1 (6 bases). The CDR3 is made up of 13 amino acids. Germline CDR1 and CDR2: SQVTM and ANQGSEA. Trimming cost V 7 bases and J 4 bases, with 13 bases left between them. CDR3 bases: TGCAGCGCCGAGGGGGGTTATAATGAAAAACTGTTTTTT. Translation: CSAEGGYNEKLFF.

This clone was recorded a few times. The chain links TRBV5-6 to TRBJ1-4; 8 bases map to TRBD1. The V gene end was trimmed by 3 bases and the J gene end by 7 bases; junction bases not matched to a gene: 5. Germline lookup yields CDR1 SGHDT and CDR2 YYEEEE. The CDR3 consists of 14 residues. CDR3 DNA: TGTGCCAGCAGCTGGGGGACAGGCGGTGAAAAACTGTTTTTT. Encoded protein: CASSWGTGGEKLFF.

The genes are TRBV6-1 and TRBJ1-1; D is ambiguous. With 4 bases removed from V and 7 bases from J, the gap between germline ends came to 7 bases. This CDR3 has 11 amino acids. Germline V gene data show CDR1 as MNHNS and CDR2 as SASEGT. The CDR3, as DNA: TGTGCCAGCAGTGGCCACAGTGAAGCTTTCTTT. Encoded protein: CASSGHSEAFF.

V and J are TRBV5-1 and TRBJ1-1; 7 bases line up with TRBD1. In germline, CDR1 is SGHRS, CDR2 YFSETQ. The V segment lost 9 bases and the J segment 5 bases; nucleotides outside the gene matches: 13. The CDR3 runs to 14 residues. CDR3 DNA sequence: TGCGCCACCAAACAGGGGAGGGTGGGTACTGAAGCTTTCTTT. It translates to CATKQGRVGTEAFF. The variable domain in full, with the rest retrieved from reference TRBV5-1 and TRBJ1-1, is KAGVTQTPRYLIKTRGQQVTLSCSPISGHRSVSWYQQTPGQGLQFLFEYFSETQRNKGNFPGRFSGRQFSNSRSEMNVSTLELGDSALYLCATKQGRVGTEAFFGQGTRLTVV.

The CDR3 region has the DNA TGTGCCAGCCGTACCACCGGGAGGGCCGGCGAGCAGTACTTC. Amino acid sequence: CASRTTGRAGEQYF. The V gene is TRBV6-1, the J gene TRBJ2-7, with 8 positions matching TRBD2. CDR3 size: 14 residues. Germline V gene data show CDR1 as MNHNS and CDR2 as SASEGT. V dropped 8 bases and J dropped 6; count of bases not matched to a gene: 12.

This chain joins TRBV2 and TRBJ1-5; D is undetermined. The V end was cut by 3 bases, the J end by 4 bases, with 10 bases between. The germline V gene encodes CDR1 SNHLY and CDR2 FYNNEI. This CDR3 spans 14 amino acids. The CDR3 DNA is TGTGCCAGCAGTGATGAGAGGGTTAATCAGCCCCAGCATTTT. Encoded protein: CASSDERVNQPQHF.

In its sample, this clone was seen once. The J gene is TRBJ1-1, the V gene TRBV4-3; tentative D call: TRBD1 (5 bases). Trimming shortened V by 1 base and J by 2 bases, and 20 bases separated the two germline ends. Looked up from germline, CDR1 is LGHNA and CDR2 is YSLEER. The CDR3 spans 18 residues. CDR3 nucleotide sequence: TGCGCCAGCAGCCAAGTTCCCTTTGGGGGAGCGGAAAACACTGAAGCTTTCTTT. Translation: CASSQVPFGGAENTEAFF.

This rearrangement joins TRBV2 to TRBJ2-7; a possible D gene is TRBD1 (6 bases). This CDR3 comprises 15 residues. Trimming took 5 bases from V and 0 from J, leaving 14 bases between them. CDR1 SNHLY and CDR2 FYNNEI come from the germline V gene. The CDR3: CASSYQGPGSYEQYF. The CDR3 DNA follows: TGTGCCAGCAGTTATCAGGGGCCCGGCTCCTACGAGCAGTACTTC.

The rearrangement joins TRBV6-1 to TRBJ2-1, with D tentatively TRBD2 (6 bases). Per the germline V gene, CDR1 is MNHNS and CDR2 is SASEGT. There are 15 residues in the CDR3. V was clipped by 6 bases and J by 1 base, with 13 bases between them. DNA of the CDR3: TGTGCCAGCAGAGAGACTAGGAATTCCTACAATGAGCAGTTCTTC. It translates to CASRETRNSYNEQFF.